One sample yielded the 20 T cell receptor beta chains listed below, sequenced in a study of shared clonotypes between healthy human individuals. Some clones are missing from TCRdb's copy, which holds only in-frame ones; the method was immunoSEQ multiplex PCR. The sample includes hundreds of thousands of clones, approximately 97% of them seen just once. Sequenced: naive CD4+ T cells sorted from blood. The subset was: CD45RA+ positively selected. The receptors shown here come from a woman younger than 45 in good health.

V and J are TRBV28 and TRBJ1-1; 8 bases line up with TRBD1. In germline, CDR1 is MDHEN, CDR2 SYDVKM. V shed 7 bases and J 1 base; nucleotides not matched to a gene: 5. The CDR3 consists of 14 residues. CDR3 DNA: TGTGCCAGCAACAGACAGGGGAAGAACACTGAAGCTTTCTTT. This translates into CASNRQGKNTEAFF.

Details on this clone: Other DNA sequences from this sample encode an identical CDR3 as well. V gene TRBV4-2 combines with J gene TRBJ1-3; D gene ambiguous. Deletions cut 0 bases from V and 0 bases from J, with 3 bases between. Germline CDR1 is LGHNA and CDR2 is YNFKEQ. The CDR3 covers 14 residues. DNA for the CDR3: TGTGCCAGCAGCCAAGAGGGCTCTGGAAACACCATATATTTT. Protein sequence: CASSQEGSGNTIYF.

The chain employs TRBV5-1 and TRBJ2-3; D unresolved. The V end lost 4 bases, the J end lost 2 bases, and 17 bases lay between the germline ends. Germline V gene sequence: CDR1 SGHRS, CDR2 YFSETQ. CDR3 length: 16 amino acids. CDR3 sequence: CASSAEATASTDTQYF. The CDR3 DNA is TGCGCCAGCAGCGCTGAGGCAACCGCATCCACAGATACGCAGTATTTT.

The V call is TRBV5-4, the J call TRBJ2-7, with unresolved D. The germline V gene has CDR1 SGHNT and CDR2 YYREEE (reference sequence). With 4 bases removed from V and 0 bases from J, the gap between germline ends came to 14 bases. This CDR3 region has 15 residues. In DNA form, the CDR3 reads TGTGCCAGCAGCCCCGATTTCCGCAACTCCTACGAGCAGTACTTC. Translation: CASSPDFRNSYEQYF.

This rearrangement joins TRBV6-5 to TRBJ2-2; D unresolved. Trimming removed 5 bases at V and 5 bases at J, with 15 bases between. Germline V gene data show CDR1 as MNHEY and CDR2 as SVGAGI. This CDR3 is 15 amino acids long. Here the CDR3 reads CASSSPNGRTGELFF. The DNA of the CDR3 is TGTGCCAGCAGTAGCCCTAACGGCCGGACCGGGGAGCTGTTTTTT.

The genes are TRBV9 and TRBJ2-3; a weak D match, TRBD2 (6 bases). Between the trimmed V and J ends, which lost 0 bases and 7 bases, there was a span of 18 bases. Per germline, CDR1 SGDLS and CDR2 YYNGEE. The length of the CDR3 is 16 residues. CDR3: CASSVGPLTRQNTQYF. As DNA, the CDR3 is TGTGCCAGCAGCGTAGGCCCTCTGACTAGACAGAATACGCAGTATTTT.

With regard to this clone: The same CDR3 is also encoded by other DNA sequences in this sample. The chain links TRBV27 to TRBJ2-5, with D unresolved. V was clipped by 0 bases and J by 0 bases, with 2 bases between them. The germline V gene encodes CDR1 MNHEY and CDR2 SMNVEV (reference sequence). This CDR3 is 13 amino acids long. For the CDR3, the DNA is TGTGCCAGCAGTTTATCGTACCAAGAGACCCAGTACTTC. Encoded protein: CASSLSYQETQYF.

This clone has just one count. CDR3: CASSPSSGRADTQYF. For the CDR3, the DNA is TGTGCCAGCTCACCATCTAGCGGACGTGCAGATACGCAGTATTTT. V gene TRBV18 combines with J gene TRBJ2-3; the match to TRBD2 covers 7 bases. The CDR3 has 15 amino acids. Unmatched junction bases numbered 6, after V lost 2 bases and J lost 4 bases. Germline CDR1 is KGHSH and CDR2 is LQKENI.

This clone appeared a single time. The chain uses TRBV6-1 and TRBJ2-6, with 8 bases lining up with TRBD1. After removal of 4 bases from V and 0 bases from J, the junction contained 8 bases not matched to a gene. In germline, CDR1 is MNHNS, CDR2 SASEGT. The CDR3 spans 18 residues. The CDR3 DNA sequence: TGTGCCAGCAGTGGCGACAGGGGCTCAGGCTCTGGGGCCAACGTCCTGACTTTC. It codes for CASSGDRGSGSGANVLTF.

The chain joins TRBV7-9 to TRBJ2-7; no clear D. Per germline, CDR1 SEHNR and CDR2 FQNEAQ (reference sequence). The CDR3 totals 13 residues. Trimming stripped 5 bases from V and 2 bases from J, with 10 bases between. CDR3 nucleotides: TGTGCCAGCAGCCGTTGGGCCGCCTACGAGCAGTACTTC. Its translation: CASSRWAAYEQYF.

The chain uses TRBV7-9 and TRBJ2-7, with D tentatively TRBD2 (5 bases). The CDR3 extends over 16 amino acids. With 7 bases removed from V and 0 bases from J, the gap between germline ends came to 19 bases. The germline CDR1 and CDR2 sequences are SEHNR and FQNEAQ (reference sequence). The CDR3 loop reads CASNPGPVGVSYEQYF. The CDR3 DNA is TGTGCCAGCAACCCCGGCCCGGTGGGAGTCTCCTACGAGCAGTACTTC.

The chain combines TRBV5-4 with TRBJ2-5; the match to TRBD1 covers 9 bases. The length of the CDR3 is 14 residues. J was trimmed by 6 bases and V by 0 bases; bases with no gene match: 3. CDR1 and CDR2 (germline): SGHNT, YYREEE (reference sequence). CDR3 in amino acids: CASSLGDRAQTQYF. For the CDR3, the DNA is TGTGCCAGCAGCTTGGGGGACAGGGCGCAGACCCAGTACTTC.

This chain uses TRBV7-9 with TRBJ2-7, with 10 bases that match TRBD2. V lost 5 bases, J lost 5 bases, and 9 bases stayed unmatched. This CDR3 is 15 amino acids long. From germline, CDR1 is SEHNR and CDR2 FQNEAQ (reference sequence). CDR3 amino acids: CASSAIAGGTHEQYF. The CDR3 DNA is TGTGCCAGCAGCGCCATAGCGGGAGGAACCCACGAGCAGTACTTC. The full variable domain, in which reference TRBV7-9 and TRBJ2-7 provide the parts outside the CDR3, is DTGVSQNPRHKITKRGQNVTFRCDPISEHNRLYWYRQTLGQGPEFLTYFQNEAQLEKSRLLSDRFSAERPKGSFSTLEIQRTEQGDSAMYLCASSAIAGGTHEQYFGPGTRLTVT.

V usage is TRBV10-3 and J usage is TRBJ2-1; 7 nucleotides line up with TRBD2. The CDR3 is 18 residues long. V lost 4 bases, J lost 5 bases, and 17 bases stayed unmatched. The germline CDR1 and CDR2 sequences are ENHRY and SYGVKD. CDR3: CAISARSGIGTGDNEQFF. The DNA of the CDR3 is TGTGCCATCAGTGCAAGGAGCGGGATAGGGACCGGCGACAATGAGCAGTTCTTC.

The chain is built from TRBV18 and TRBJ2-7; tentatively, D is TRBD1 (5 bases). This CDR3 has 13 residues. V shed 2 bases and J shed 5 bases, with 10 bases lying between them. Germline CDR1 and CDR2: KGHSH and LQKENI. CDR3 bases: TGTGCCAGCTCACCAAAGGGGTTCGACGAGCAGTACTTC. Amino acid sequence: CASSPKGFDEQYF. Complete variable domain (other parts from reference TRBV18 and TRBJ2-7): NAGVMQNPRHLVRRRGQEARLRCSPMKGHSHVYWYRQLPEEGLKFMVYLQKENIIDESGMPKERFSAEFPKEGPSILRIQQVVRGDSAAYFCASSPKGFDEQYFGPGTRLTVT.

The CDR3 DNA sequence: TGCAGCGTCTGCCTTGGGCGGGGGGACAATGAGCAGTTCTTC. It translates to CSVCLGRGDNEQFF. The chain couples TRBV29-1 to TRBJ2-1; TRBD2 matches at 8 bases. Trimming at V came to 6 bases and at J to 5 bases, leaving 9 bases not matched to a gene. The germline CDR1 and CDR2 sequences are SQVTM and ANQGSEA. This CDR3 has 14 residues.

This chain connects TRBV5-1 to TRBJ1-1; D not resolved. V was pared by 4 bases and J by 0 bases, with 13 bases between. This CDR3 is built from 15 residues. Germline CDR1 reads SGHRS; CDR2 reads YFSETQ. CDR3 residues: CASSDRSVVNTEAFF. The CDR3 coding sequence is TGCGCCAGCAGCGACCGATCAGTTGTGAACACTGAAGCTTTCTTT.

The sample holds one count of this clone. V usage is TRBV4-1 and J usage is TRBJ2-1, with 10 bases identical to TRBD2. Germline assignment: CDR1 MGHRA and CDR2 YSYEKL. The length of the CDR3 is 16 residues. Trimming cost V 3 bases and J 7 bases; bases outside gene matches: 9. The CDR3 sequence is CASSQALAGIVNEQFF. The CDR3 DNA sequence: TGCGCCAGCAGCCAGGCACTAGCGGGAATAGTAAATGAGCAGTTCTTC.

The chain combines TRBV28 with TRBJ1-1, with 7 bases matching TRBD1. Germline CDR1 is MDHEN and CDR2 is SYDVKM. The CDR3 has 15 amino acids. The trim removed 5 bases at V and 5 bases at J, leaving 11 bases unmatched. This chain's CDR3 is CASSLYQGDVTEAFF. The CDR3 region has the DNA TGTGCCAGCAGTCTTTACCAGGGGGATGTAACTGAAGCTTTCTTT.

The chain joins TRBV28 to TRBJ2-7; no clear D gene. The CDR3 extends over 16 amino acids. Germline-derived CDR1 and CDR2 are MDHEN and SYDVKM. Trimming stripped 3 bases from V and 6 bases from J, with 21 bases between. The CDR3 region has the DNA TGTGCCAGCAGTTTTTTAGGTAGGCAGGTATTCACCGAGCAGTACTTC. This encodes CASSFLGRQVFTEQYF.